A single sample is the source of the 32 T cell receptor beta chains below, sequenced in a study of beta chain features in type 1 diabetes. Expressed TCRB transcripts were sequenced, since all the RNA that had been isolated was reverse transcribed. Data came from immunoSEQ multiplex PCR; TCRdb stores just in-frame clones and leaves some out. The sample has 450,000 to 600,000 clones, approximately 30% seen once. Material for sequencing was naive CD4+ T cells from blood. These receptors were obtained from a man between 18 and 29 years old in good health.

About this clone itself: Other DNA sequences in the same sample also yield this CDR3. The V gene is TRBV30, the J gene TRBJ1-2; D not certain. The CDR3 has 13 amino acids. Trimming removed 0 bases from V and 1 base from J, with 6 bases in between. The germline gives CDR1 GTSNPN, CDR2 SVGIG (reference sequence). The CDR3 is CAWSVKGNYGYTF. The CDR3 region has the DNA TGTGCCTGGAGTGTTAAGGGTAACTATGGCTACACCTTC.

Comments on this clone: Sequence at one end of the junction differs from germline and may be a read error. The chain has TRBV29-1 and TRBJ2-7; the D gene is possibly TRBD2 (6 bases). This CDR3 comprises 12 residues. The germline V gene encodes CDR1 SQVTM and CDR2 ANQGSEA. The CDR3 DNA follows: TGCAGCGGTGAAGATTCGGGGGACGAGCAGTACTTC. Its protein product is CSGEDSGDEQYF.

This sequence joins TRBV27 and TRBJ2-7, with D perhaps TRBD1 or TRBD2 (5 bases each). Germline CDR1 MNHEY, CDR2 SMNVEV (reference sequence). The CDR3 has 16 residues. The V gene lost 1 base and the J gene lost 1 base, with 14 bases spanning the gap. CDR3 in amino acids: CASSLFSTRESYEQYF. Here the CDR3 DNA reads TGTGCCAGCAGTTTATTCTCGACCAGGGAGTCCTACGAGCAGTACTTC.

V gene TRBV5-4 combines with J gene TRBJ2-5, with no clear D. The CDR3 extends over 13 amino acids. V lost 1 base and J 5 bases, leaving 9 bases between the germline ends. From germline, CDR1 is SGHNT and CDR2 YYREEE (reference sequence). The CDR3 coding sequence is TGTGCCAGCAGCTTGCCAGGTTCGGAGACCCAGTACTTC. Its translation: CASSLPGSETQYF.

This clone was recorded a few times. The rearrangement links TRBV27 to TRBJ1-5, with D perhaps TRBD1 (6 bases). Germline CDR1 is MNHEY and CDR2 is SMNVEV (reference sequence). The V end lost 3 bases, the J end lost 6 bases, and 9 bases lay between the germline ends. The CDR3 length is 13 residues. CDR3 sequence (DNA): TGTGCCAGCAGTTTTCAACAGGGTCAGCCCCAGCATTTT. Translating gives CASSFQQGQPQHF.

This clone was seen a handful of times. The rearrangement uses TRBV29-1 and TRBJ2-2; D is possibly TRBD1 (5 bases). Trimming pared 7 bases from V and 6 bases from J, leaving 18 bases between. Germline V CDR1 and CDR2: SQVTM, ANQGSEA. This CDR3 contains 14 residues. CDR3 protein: CSGTTTGTSGELFF. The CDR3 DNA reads TGCAGCGGTACTACCACAGGAACATCCGGGGAGCTGTTTTTT.

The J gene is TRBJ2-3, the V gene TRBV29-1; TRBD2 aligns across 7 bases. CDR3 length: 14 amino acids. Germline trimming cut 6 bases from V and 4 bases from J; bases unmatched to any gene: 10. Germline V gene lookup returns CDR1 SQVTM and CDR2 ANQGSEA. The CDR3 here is CSVLWEGRPDTQYF. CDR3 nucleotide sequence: TGCAGCGTCCTGTGGGAGGGCCGGCCAGATACGCAGTATTTT.

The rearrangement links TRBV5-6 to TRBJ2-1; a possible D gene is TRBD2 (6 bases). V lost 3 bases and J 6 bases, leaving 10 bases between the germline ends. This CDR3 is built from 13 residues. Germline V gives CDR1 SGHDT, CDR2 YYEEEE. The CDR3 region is CASSSGLPNEQFF. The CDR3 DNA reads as TGTGCCAGCAGCTCGGGACTTCCCAATGAGCAGTTCTTC.

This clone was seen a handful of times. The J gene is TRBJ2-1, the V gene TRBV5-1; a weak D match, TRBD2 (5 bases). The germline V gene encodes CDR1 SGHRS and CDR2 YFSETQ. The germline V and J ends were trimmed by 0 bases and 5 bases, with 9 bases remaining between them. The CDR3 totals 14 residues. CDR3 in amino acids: CASSLVVGNNEQFF. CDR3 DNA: TGCGCCAGCAGCTTGGTAGTCGGGAACAATGAGCAGTTCTTC.

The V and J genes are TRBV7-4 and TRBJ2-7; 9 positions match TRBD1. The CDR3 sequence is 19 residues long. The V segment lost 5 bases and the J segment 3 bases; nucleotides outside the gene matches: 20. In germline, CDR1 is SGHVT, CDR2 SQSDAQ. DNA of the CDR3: TGTGCCAGCAGCATGAGATCCGGGACAGGGAAGTCCTTCGACTACGAGCAGTACTTC. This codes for CASSMRSGTGKSFDYEQYF.

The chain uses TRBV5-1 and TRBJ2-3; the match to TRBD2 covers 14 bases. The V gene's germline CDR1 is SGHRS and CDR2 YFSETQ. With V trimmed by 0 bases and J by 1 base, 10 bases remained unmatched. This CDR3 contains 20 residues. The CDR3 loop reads CASSLEPGLAGVVGTDTQYF. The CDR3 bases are TGCGCCAGCAGCTTGGAACCGGGACTAGCGGGAGTGGTTGGCACAGATACGCAGTATTTT.

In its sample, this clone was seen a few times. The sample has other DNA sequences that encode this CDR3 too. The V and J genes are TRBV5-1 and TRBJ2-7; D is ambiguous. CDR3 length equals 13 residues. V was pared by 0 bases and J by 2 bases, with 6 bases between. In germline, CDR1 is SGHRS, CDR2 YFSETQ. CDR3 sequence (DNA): TGCGCCAGCAGCTTGGGGCTTACCTACGAGCAGTACTTC. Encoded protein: CASSLGLTYEQYF.

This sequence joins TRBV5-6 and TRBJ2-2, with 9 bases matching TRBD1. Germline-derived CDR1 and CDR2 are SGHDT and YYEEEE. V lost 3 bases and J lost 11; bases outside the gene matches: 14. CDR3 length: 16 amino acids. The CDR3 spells CASSSVPGQGSSELFF. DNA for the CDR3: TGTGCCAGCAGCTCAGTACCGGGACAGGGCTCTTCAGAGCTGTTTTTT. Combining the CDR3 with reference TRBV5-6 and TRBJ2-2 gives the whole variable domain DAGVTQSPTHLIKTRGQQVTLRCSPKSGHDTVSWYQQALGQGPQFIFQYYEEEERQRGNFPDRFSGHQFPNYSSELNVNALLLGDSALYLCASSSVPGQGSSELFFGEGSRLTVL.

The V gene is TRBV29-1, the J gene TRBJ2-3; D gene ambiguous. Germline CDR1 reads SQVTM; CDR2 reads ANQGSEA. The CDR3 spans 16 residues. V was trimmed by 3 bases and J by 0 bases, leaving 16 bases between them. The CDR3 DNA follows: TGCAGCGTTGACCCCCCGAGACGGCCAAGCACAGATACGCAGTATTTT. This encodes CSVDPPRRPSTDTQYF.

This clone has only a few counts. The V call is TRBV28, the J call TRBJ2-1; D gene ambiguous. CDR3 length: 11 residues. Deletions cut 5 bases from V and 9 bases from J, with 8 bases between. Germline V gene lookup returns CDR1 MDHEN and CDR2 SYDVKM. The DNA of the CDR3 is TGTGCCAGCAGTCGTCGGTTTGAGCAGTTCTTC. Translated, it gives CASSRRFEQFF.

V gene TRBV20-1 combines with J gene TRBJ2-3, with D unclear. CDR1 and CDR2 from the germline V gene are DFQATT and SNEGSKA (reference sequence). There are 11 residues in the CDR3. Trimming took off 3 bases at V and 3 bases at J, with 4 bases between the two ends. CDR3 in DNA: TGCAGTGCTAGCTGGACAGATACGCAGTATTTT. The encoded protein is CSASWTDTQYF.

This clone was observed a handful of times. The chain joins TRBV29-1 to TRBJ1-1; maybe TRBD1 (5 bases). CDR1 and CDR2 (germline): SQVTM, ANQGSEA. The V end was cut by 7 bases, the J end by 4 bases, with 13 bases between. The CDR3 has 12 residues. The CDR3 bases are TGCAGCGGGGGCTTGGAGGGCACTGAAGCTTTCTTT. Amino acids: CSGGLEGTEAFF.

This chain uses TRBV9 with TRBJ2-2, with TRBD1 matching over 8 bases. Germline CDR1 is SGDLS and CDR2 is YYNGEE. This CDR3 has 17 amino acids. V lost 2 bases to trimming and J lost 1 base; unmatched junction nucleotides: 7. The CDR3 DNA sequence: TGTGCCAGCAGCGTGAGGGACAGGATTGGGAACACCGGGGAGCTGTTTTTT. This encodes CASSVRDRIGNTGELFF.

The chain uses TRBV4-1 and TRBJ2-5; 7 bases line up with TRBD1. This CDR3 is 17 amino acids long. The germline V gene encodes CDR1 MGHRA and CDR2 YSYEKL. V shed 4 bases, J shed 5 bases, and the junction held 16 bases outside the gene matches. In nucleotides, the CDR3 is TGCGCCAGCAGCCTATCAGGGAGAAGGGGGCGAGGGGAGACCCAGTACTTC. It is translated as CASSLSGRRGRGETQYF.

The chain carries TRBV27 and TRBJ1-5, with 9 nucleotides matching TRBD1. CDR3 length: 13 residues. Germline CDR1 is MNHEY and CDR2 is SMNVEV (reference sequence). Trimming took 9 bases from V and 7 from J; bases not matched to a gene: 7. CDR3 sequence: CASRDRENQPQHF. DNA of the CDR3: TGTGCCAGTCGGGACAGGGAAAACCAGCCCCAGCATTTT.

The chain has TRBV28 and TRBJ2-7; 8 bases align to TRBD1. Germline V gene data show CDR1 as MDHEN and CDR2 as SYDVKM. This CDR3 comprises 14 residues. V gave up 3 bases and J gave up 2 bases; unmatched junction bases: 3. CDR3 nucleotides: TGTGCCAGCAGTTTGCAGGGGGCGACCTACGAGCAGTACTTC. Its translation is CASSLQGATYEQYF.

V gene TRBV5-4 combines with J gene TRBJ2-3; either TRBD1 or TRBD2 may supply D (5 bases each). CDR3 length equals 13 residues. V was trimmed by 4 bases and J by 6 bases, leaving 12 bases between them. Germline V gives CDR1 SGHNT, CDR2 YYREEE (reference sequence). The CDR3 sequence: CASSQVGVDTQYF. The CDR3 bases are TGTGCCAGCAGCCAAGTGGGGGTGGATACGCAGTATTTT.

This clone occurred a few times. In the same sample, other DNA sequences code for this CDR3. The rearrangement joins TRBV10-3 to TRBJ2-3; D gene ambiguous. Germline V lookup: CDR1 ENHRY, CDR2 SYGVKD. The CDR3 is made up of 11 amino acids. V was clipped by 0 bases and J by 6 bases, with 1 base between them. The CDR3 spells CAISESDTQYF. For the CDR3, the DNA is TGTGCCATCAGTGAGTCGGATACGCAGTATTTT.

Written as DNA, the CDR3 is TGTGCCACCAGCAGTGCCACTAGCGGGCATGTCAATGAGCAGTTCTTC. Translation: CATSSATSGHVNEQFF. The V gene is TRBV15, the J gene TRBJ2-1; 9 nucleotides agree with TRBD2. CDR1 and CDR2 from the germline V gene are LNHNV and YYDKDF (reference sequence). The CDR3 loop spans 16 amino acids. V lost 3 bases and J lost 6; bases outside the gene matches: 9.

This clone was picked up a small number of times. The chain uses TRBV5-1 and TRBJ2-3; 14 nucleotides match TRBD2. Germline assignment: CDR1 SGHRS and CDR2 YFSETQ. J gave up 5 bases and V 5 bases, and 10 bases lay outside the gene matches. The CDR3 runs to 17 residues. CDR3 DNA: TGCGCCAGCAGTTTCCAGGGACTAGCGGGAGAAGGAGATACGCAGTATTTT. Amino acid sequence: CASSFQGLAGEGDTQYF.

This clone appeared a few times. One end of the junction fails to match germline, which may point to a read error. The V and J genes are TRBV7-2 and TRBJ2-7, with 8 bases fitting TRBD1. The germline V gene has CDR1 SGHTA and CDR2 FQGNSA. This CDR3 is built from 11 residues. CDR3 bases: TGTGCCAGCAGCTTAGGGAGGGGACAGGAGTTC. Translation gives CASSLGRGQEF.

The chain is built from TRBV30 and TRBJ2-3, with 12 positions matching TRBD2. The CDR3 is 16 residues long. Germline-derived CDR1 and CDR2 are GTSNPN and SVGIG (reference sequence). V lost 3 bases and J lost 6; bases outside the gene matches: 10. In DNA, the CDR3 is TGTGCCTGGAGCAGGGGACTAGCGGGCAAGGGGGATACGCAGTATTTT. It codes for CAWSRGLAGKGDTQYF.

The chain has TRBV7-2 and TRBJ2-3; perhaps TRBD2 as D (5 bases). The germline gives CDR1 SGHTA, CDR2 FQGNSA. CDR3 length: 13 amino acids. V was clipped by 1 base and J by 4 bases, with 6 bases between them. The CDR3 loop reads CASSLGGSDTQYF. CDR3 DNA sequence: TGTGCCAGCAGCTTAGGAGGGTCAGATACGCAGTATTTT.

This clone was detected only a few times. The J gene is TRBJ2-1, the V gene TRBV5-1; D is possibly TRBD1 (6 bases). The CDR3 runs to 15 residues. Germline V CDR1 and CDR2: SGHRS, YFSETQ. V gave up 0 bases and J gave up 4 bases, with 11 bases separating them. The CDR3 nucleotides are TGCGCCAGCAGCTTGGTTCCGGGACATTACAATGAGCAGTTCTTC. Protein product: CASSLVPGHYNEQFF.

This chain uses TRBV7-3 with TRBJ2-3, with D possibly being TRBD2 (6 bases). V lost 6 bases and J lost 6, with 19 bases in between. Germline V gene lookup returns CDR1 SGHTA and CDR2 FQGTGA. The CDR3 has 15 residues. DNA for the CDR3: TGTGCCAGCAGTCTATTGCCGGGAGTCGGGGATACGCAGTATTTT. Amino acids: CASSLLPGVGDTQYF.

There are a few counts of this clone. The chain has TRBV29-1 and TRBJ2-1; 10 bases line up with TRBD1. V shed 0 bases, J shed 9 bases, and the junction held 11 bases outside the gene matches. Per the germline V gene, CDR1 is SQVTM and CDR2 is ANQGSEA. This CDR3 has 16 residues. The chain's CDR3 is CSVEETRTGGIGEQFF. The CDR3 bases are TGCAGCGTTGAAGAGACTAGGACAGGGGGTATCGGTGAGCAGTTCTTC.

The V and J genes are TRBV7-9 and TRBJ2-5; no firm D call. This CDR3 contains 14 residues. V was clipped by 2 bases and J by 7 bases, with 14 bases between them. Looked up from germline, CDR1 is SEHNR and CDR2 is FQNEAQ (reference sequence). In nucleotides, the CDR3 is TGTGCCAGCAGCTTACACGGCGCCCCGGGGACCCAGTACTTC. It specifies CASSLHGAPGTQYF.